The sequence of this T cell receptor beta chain was determined in a study of cytomegalovirus exposure and HLA in healthy donors. The CDR3 sequence is 15 residues long. Germline V gives CDR1 MDHEN, CDR2 SYDVKM. Between the trimmed V and J ends, which lost 7 bases and 1 base, there was a span of 14 bases. The PCR employed 60 Vbeta primers together with 13 Jbeta primers. Clones were read by immunoSEQ multiplex PCR, and TCRdb kept only the in-frame ones, dropping some. The sample gives around 130,000 clones, 70% to 80% of which show up once; roughly 2% is in the top ten. V is TRBV28 and J is TRBJ1-5, with D perhaps TRBD1 (5 bases). The clonotype comes from a man between 18 and 29 years old in good health and CMV-seronegative. Sequenced: PBMCs. The CDR3 loop reads CASNLVGGSNQPQHF. CDR3 bases: TGTGCCAGCAATCTCGTGGGGGGAAGCAATCAGCCCCAGCATTTT.